This T cell receptor beta chain comes out of a study of blood T cell repertoires in COVID-19. Profiling relied on immunoSEQ multiplex PCR, and the TCRdb table lists in-frame clones only, not all of them. The sample lists 200,000 to 250,000 clones; roughly 85% were seen once. Clinical history reported by participants formed the basis on which cohorts were assigned. People in the exposed group encountered a COVID-19 case within 2 weeks before entering the study. The germline gives CDR1 ENHRY, CDR2 SYGVKD. V shed 2 bases, J shed 0 bases, and the junction held 7 bases outside the gene matches. The CDR3 covers 17 residues.

The chain carries TRBV10-3 and TRBJ1-2, with 9 bases fitting TRBD1. The sample taken for sequencing was PBMCs or T cells enriched from blood (not recorded which). This receptor was identified in a woman in her fifties or sixties who had been exposed to COVID-19. CDR3 sequence: CAISEGQGLGANYGYTF. As DNA, the CDR3 is TGTGCCATCAGTGAGGGACAGGGGTTGGGAGCTAACTATGGCTACACCTTC.